The sequence of this T cell receptor beta chain was determined in a study of blood T cell repertoires in COVID-19. Study in general: COVID-19 samples, acute and convalescent, were from the United States, Italy and Spain. T cells, B-cell-depleted T cells, or PBMCs provided the cDNA or gDNA that served as material.

Germline V gives CDR1 LNHDA, CDR2 SQIVND (reference sequence). The CDR3 is 15 residues long. The V gene end was trimmed by 8 bases and the J gene end by 1 base; junction bases not matched to a gene: 9. Per the original data handling: Using reference gene primer amplification, nucleated cell counts were estimated. Method: immunoSEQ multiplex PCR; TCRdb's copy keeps in-frame clones and lacks some. That table supplies the V and J calls and clone size; D and trimming were determined from the DNA. The repertoire holds about 180,000 clones, with around 87% as singletons. The rearrangement links TRBV19 to TRBJ1-1, with 8 nucleotides matching TRBD1. The receptor's source is a man in his forties with active or convalescent COVID-19. The specimen was peripheral blood. The DNA for the CDR3 is TGTGCCAGTCGGGACAGGAGCATTAAGAACACTGAAGCTTTCTTT. Protein product: CASRDRSIKNTEAFF.